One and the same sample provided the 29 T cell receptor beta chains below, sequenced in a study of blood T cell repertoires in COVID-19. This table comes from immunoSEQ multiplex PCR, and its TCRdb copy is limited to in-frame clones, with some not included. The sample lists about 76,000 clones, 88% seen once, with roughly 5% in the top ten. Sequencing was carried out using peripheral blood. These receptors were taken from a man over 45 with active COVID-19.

Written as DNA, the CDR3 is TGTGCCAGCAGCTCGAGTTCTAATCGCAATTCACCCCTCCACTTT. Translated: CASSSSSNRNSPLHF. This rearrangement joins TRBV7-9 to TRBJ1-6; D is unclear. The CDR3 sequence is 15 residues long. Deletions cut 4 bases from V and 7 bases from J, with 14 bases between. Germline V lookup: CDR1 SEHNR, CDR2 FQNEAQ (reference sequence).

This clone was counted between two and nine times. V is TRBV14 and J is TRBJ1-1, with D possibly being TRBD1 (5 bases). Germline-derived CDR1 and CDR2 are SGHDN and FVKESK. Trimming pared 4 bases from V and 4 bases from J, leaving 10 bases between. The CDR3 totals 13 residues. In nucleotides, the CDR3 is TGTGCCAGCAGCCCCGGCGGGGGCACTGAAGCTTTCTTT. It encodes CASSPGGGTEAFF.

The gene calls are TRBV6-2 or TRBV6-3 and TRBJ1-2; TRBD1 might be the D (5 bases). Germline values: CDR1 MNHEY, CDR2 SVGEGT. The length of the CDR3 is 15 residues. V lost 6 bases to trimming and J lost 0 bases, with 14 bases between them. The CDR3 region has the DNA TGTGCCAGCAGCCGACCAGGAGGGGCTAACTATGGCTACACCTTC. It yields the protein CASSRPGGANYGYTF.

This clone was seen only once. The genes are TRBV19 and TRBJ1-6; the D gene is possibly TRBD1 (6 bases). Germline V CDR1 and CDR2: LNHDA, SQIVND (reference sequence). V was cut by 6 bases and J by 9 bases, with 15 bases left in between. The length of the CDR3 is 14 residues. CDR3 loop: CASRDGQPGSPLHF. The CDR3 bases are TGTGCCAGTAGAGACGGACAGCCGGGTTCACCCCTCCACTTT.

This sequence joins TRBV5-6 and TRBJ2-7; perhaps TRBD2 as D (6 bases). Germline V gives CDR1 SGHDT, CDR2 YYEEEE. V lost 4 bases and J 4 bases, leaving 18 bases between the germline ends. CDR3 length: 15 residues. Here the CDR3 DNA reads TGTGCCAGCAGCCCCCTGGGCGGAGGGGATTACGAGCAGTACTTC. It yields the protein CASSPLGGGDYEQYF. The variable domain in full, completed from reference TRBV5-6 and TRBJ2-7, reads DAGVTQSPTHLIKTRGQQVTLRCSPKSGHDTVSWYQQALGQGPQFIFQYYEEEERQRGNFPDRFSGHQFPNYSSELNVNALLLGDSALYLCASSPLGGGDYEQYFGPGTRLTVT.

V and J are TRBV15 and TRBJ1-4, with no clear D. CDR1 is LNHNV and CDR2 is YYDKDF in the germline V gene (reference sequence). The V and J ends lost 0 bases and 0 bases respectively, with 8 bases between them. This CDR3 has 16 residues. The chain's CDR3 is CATSRDLTATNEKLFF. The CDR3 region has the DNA TGTGCCACCAGCAGAGATTTAACAGCAACTAATGAAAAACTGTTTTTT.

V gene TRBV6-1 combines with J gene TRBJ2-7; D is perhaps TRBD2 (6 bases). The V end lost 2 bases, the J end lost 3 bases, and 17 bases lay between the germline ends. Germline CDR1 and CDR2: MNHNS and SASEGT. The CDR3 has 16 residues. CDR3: CASSERLGSLGYEQYF. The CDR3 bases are TGTGCCAGCAGTGAACGACTAGGCTCCTTGGGCTACGAGCAGTACTTC.

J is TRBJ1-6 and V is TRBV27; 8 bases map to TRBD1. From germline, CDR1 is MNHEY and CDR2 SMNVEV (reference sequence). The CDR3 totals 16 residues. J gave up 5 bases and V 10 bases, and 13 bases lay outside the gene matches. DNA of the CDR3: TGTGCCACCCAGGATCGCCAGGGGGCGGATAATTCACCCCTCCACTTT. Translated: CATQDRQGADNSPLHF.

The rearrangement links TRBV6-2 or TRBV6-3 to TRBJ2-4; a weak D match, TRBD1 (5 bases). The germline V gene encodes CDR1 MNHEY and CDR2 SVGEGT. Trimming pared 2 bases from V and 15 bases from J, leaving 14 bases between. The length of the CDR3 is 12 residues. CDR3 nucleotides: TGTGCCAGCAGTTACCGGACCGACAGCCCGTACTTC. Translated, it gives CASSYRTDSPYF.

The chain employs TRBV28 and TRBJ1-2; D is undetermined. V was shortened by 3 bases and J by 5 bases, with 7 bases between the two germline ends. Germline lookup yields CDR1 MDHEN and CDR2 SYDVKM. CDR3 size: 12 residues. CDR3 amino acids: CASSLALYGYTF. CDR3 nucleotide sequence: TGTGCCAGCAGTTTGGCCTTGTATGGCTACACCTTC.

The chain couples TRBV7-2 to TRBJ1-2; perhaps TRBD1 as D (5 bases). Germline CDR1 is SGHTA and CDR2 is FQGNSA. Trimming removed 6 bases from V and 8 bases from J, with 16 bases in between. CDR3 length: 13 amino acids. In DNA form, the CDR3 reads TGTGCCAGCAGACGTCCAGGGTCTGACGGCTACACCTTC. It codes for CASRRPGSDGYTF.

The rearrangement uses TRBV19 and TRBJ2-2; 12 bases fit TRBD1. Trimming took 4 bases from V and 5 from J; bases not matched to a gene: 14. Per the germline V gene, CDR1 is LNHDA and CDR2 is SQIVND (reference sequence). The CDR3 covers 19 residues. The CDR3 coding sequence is TGTGCCAGTAGTACCTATTTGGGGACAGGGGGCGATGGGACCGGGGAGCTGTTTTTT. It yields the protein CASSTYLGTGGDGTGELFF.

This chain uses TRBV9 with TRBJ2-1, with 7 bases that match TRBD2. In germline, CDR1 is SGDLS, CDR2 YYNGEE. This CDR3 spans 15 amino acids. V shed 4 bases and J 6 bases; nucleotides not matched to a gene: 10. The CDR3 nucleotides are TGTGCCAGCAGCCCGTGGGAGGGTAGAGGCAATGAGCAGTTCTTC. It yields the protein CASSPWEGRGNEQFF.

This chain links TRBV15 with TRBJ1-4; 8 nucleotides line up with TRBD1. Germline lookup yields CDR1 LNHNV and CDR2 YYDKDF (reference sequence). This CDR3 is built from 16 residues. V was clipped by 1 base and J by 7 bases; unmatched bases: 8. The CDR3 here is CATSRGGGTGSEKLFF. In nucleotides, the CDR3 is TGTGCCACCAGCAGAGGGGGTGGGACAGGAAGTGAAAAACTGTTTTTT. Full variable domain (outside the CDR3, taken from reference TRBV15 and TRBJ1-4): DAMVIQNPRYQVTQFGKPVTLSCSQTLNHNVMYWYQQKSSQAPKLLFHYYDKDFNNEADTPDNFQSRRPNTSFCFLDIRSPGLGDTAMYLCATSRGGGTGSEKLFFGSGTQLSVL.

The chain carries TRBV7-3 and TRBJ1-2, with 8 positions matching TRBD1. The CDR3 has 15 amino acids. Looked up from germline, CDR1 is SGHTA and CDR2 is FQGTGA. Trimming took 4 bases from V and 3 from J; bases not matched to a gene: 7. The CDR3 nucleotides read TGTGCCAGCAGCTCTAATGGACAGGGTGACTATGGCTACACCTTC. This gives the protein CASSSNGQGDYGYTF.

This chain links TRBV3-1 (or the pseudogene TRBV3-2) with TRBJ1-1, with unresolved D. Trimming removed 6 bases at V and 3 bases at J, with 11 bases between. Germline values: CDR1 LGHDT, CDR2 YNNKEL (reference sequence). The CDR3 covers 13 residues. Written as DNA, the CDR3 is TGTGCCAGCAGGAGGGAGGGCTACACTGAAGCTTTCTTT. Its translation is CASRREGYTEAFF.

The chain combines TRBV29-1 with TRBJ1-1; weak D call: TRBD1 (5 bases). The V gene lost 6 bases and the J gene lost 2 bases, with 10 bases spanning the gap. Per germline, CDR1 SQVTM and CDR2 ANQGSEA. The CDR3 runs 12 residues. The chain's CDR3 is CSVFQGNTEAFF. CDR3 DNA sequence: TGCAGCGTCTTCCAGGGAAACACTGAAGCTTTCTTT. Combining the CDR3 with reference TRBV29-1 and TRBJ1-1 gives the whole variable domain SAVISQKPSRDICQRGTSLTIQCQVDSQVTMMFWYRQQPGQSLTLIATANQGSEATYESGFVIDKFPISRPNLTFSTLTVSNMSPEDSSIYLCSVFQGNTEAFFGQGTRLTVV.

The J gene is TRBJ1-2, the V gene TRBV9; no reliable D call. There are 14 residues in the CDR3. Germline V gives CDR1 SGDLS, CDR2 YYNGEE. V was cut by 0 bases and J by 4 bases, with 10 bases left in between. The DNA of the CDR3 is TGTGCCAGCAGCGTAGTGAGCACCTCCTATGGCTACACCTTC. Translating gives CASSVVSTSYGYTF.

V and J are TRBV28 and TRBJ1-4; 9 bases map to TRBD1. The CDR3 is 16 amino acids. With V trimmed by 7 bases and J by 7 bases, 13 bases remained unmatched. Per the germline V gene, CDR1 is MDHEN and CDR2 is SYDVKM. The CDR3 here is CASTEQGAMGVEKLFF. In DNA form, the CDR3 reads TGTGCCAGCACCGAACAGGGGGCGATGGGGGTTGAAAAACTGTTTTTT.

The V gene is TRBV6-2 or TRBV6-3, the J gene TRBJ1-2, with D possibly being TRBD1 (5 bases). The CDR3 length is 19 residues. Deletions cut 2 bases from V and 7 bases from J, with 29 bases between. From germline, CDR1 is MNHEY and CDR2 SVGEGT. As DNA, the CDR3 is TGTGCCAGCAGTTACGATACTCGTCAAGGGGTCTACGCCGCGAGTGGCTACACCTTC. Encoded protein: CASSYDTRQGVYAASGYTF.

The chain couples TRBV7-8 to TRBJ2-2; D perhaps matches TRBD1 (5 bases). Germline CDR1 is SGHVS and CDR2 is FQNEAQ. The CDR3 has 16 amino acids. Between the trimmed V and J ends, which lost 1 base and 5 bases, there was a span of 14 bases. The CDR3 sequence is CASSLVDSLRTGELFF. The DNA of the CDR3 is TGTGCCAGCAGCTTAGTTGACAGCTTGAGGACCGGGGAGCTGTTTTTT.

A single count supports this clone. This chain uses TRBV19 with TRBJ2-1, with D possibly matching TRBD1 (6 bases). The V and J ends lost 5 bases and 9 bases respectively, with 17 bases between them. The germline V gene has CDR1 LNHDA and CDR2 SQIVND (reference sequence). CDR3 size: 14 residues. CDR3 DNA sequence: TGTGCCAGTAGTCCGAGGACAGTCCGGGCTGAGCAGTTCTTC. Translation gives CASSPRTVRAEQFF.

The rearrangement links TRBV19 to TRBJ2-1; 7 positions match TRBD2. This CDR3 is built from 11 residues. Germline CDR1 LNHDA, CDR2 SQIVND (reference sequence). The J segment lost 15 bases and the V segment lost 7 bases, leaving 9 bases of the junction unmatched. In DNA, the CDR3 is TGTGCCAGTACGGAGGGAGGGGCAACGTTCTTC. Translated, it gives CASTEGGATFF.

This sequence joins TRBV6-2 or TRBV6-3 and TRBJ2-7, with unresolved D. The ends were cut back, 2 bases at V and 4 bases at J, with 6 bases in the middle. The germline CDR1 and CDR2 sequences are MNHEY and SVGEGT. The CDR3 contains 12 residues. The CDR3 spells CASSYTSYEQYF. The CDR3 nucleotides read TGTGCCAGCAGTTACACTTCTTACGAGCAGTACTTC.

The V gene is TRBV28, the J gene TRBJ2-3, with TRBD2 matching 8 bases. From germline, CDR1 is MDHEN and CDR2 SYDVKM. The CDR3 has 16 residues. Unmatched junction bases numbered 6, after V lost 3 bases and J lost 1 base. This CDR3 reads CASSFSRLARTDTQYF. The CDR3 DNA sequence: TGTGCCAGCAGTTTCTCGCGACTAGCGCGCACAGATACGCAGTATTTT.

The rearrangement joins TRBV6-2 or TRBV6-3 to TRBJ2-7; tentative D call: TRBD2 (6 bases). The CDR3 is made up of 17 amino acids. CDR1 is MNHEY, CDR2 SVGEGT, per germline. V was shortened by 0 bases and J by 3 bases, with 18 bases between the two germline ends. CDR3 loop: CASSYSRVEGSYYEQYF. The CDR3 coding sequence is TGTGCCAGCAGTTACTCGAGAGTGGAGGGTAGCTACTACGAGCAGTACTTC.

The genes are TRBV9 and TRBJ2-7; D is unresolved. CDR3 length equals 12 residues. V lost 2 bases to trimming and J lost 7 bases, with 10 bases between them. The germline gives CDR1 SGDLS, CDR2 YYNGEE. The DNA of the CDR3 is TGTGCCAGCAGCGTTTACGCCGGTGAGCAGTACTTC. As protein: CASSVYAGEQYF.

The CDR3 bases are TGTGCCAGCAGCTTGGAGGGAGGACGGATCTATGGCTACACCTTC. Protein sequence: CASSLEGGRIYGYTF. The V call is TRBV5-6, the J call TRBJ1-2; D is unresolved. The CDR3 has 15 residues. Germline V gene sequence: CDR1 SGHDT, CDR2 YYEEEE. Trimming cost V 0 bases and J 4 bases, with 13 bases left between them.

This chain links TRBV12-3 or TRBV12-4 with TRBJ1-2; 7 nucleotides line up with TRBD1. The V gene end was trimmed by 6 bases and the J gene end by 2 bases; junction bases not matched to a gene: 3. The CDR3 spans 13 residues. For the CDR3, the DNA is TGTGCCAGCAGCCGGGGACAGAACTATGGCTACACCTTC. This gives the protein CASSRGQNYGYTF.